This T cell receptor beta chain was sequenced during a study of blood T cell repertoires in COVID-19. Study-level information: The United States, Italy and Spain provided the acute and convalescent COVID-19 samples. PBMCs, B-cell-depleted T cells, or T cells provided the cDNA or gDNA that made up the material.

Authors' analysis steps: How many nucleated cells were present was estimated from reference gene primer amplification. Clones were read by immunoSEQ multiplex PCR, and TCRdb kept only the in-frame ones, dropping some. That table gives V, J and clone size, and the DNA gave D and trimming. The sample lists under 200,000 clones; about four fifths were seen once. Sequencing was done on a sample of peripheral blood. The TCR was taken from a human donor with acute or convalescent COVID-19. The donor label of this sample is uncertain.

In nucleotides, the CDR3 is TGCGCCAGCAACCTAGCGGGAGGGCCGTATGAGCAGTTCTTC. It translates to CASNLAGGPYEQFF. The chain couples TRBV5-1 to TRBJ2-1; the match to TRBD2 covers 12 bases. The V gene's germline CDR1 is SGHRS and CDR2 YFSETQ. Trimming removed 6 bases from V and 8 bases from J; junction bases left unmatched: 6. This CDR3 is 14 amino acids long.